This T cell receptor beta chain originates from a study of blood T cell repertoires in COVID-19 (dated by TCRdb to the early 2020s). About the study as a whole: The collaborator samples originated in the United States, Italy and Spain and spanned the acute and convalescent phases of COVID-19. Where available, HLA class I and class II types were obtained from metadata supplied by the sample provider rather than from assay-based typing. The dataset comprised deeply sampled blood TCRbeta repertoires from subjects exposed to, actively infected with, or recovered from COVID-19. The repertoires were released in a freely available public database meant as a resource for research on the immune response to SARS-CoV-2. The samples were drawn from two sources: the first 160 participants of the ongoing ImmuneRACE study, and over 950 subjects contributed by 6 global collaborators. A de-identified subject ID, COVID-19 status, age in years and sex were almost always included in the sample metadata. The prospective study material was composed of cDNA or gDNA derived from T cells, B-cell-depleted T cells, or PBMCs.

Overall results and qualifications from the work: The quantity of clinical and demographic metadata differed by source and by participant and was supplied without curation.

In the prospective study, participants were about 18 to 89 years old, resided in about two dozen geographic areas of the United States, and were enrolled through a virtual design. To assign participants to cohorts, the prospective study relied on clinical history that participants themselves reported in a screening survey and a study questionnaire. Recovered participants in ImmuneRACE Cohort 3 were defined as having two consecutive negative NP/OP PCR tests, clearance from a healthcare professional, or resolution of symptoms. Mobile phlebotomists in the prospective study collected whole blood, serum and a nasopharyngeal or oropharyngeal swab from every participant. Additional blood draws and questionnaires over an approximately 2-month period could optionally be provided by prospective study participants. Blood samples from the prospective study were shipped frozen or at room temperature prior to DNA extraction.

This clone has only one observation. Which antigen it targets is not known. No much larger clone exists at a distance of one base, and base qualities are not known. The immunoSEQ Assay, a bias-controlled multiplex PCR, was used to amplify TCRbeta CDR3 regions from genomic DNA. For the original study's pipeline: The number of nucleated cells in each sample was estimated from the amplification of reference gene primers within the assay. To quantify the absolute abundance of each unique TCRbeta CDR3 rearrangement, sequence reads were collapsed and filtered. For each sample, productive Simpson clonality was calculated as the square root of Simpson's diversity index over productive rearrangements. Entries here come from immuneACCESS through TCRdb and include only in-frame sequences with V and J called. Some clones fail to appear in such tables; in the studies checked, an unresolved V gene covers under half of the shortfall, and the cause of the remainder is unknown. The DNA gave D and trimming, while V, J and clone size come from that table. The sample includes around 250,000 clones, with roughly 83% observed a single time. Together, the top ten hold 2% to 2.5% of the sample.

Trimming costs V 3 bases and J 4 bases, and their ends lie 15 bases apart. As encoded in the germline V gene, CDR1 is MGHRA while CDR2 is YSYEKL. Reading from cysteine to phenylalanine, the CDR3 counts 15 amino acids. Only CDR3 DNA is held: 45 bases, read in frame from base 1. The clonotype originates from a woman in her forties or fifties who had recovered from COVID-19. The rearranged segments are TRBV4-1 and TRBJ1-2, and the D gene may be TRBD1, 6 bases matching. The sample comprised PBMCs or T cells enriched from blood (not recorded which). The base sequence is TGCGCCAGCAGCCACAAAACAGGGCCTAGCTATGGCTACACCTTC. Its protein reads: CASSHKTGPSYGYTF.